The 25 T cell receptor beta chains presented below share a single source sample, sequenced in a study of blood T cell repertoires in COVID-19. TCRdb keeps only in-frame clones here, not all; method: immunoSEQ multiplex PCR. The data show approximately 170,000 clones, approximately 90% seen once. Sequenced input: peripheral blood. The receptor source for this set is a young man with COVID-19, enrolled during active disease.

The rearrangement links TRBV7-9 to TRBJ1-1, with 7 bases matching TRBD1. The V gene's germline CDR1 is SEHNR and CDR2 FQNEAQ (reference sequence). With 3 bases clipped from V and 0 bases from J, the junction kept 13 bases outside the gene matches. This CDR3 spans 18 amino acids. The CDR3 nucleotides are TGTGCCAGCAGCTTCGAGGGACAGCCGCCATTCATGAACACTGAAGCTTTCTTT. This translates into CASSFEGQPPFMNTEAFF.

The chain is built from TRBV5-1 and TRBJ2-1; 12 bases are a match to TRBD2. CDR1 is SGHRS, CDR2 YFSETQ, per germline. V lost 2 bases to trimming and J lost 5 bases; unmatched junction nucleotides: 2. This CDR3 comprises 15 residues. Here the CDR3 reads CASSFGLAGNNEQFF. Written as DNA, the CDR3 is TGCGCCAGCAGCTTCGGACTAGCGGGGAACAATGAGCAGTTCTTC. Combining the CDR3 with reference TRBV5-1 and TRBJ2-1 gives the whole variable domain KAGVTQTPRYLIKTRGQQVTLSCSPISGHRSVSWYQQTPGQGLQFLFEYFSETQRNKGNFPGRFSGRQFSNSRSEMNVSTLELGDSALYLCASSFGLAGNNEQFFGPGTRLTVL.

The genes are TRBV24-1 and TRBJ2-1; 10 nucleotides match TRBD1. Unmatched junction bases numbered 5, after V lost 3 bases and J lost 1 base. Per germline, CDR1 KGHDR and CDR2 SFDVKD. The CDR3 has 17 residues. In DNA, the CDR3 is TGTGCCACCAGTGATCTGGGGACAGGGGCTTCCTACAATGAGCAGTTCTTC. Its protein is CATSDLGTGASYNEQFF.

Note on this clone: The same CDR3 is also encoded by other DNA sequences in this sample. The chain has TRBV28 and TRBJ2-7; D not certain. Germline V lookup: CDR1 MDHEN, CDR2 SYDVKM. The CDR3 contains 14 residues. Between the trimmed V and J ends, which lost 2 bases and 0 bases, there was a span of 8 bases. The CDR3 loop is CASSLTESSYEQYF. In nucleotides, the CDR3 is TGTGCCAGCAGTTTAACGGAGAGCTCCTACGAGCAGTACTTC.

CDR3 amino acids: CATDLGAAPEAFF. The CDR3 nucleotides are TGTGCCACCGACCTGGGGGCAGCGCCTGAAGCTTTCTTT. The rearrangement links TRBV30 to TRBJ1-1; D is possibly TRBD1 (6 bases). V was shortened by 8 bases and J by 6 bases, with 19 bases between the two germline ends. CDR3 length equals 13 residues. The germline gives CDR1 GTSNPN, CDR2 SVGIG (reference sequence).

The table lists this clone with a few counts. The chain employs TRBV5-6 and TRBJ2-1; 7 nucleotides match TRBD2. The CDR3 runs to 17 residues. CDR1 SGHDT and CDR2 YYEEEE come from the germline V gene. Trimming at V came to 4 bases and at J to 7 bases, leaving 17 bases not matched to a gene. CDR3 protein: CASSGRLAGGVSNEQFF. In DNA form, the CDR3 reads TGTGCCAGCAGCGGCCGACTAGCCGGAGGGGTTTCGAATGAGCAGTTCTTC. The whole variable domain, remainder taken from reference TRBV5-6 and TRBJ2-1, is DAGVTQSPTHLIKTRGQQVTLRCSPKSGHDTVSWYQQALGQGPQFIFQYYEEEERQRGNFPDRFSGHQFPNYSSELNVNALLLGDSALYLCASSGRLAGGVSNEQFFGPGTRLTVL.

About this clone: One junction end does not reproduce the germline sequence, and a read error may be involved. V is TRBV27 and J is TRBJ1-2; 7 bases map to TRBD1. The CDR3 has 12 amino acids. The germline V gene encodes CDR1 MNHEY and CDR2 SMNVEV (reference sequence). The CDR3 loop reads CASSLTGAAPSF. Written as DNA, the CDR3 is TGTGCCAGCAGTTTAACAGGGGCCGCTCCCTCCTTC.

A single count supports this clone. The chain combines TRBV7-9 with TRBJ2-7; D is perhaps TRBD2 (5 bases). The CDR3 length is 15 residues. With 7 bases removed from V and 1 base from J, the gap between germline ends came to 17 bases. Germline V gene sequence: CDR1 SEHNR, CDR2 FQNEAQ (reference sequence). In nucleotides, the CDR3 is TGTGCCAGCACCCCTCGGGAAACCTCTTCCTACGAGCAGTACTTC. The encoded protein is CASTPRETSSYEQYF.

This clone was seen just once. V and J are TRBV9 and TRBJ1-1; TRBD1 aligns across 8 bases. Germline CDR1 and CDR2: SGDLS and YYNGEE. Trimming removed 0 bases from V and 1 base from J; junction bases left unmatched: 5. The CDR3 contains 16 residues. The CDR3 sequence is CASSVVPGTGNTEAFF. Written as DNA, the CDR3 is TGTGCCAGCAGCGTAGTCCCCGGGACAGGGAACACTGAAGCTTTCTTT.

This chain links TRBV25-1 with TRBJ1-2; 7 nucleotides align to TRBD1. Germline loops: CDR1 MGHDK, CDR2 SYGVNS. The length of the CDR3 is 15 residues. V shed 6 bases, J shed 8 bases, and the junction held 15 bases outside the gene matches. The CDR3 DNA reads TGTGCCAGCAGAAGGACAGGAGCCGCACCCGAGGGCTACACCTTC. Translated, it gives CASRRTGAAPEGYTF.

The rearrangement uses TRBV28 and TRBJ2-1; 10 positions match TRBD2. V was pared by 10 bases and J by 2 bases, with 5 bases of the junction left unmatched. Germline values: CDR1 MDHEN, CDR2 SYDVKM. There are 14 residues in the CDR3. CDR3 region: CATSTSGPYNEQFF. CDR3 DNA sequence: TGTGCCACCTCGACTAGCGGGCCCTACAATGAGCAGTTCTTC.

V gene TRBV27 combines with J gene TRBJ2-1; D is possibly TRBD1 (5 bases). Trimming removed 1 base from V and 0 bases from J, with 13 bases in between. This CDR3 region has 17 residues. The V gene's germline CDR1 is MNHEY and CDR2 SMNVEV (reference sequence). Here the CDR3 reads CASSLYGAQSSYNEQFF. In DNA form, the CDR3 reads TGTGCCAGCAGTTTATATGGGGCCCAGAGCTCCTACAATGAGCAGTTCTTC.

Written as DNA, the CDR3 is TGCGCCAGCAGCCAAGAAGGGAGGCGCTATGGCTACACCTTC. Protein: CASSQEGRRYGYTF. This chain joins TRBV4-1 and TRBJ1-2; D ambiguous. The CDR3 consists of 14 residues. The germline V and J ends were trimmed by 0 bases and 4 bases, with 9 bases remaining between them. Per the germline V gene, CDR1 is MGHRA and CDR2 is YSYEKL.

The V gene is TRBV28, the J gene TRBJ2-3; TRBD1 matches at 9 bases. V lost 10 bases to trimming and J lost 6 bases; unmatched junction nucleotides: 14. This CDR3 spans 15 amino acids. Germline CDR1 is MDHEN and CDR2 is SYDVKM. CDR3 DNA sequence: TGTGCCACCTTGGTCCGGGACAGGGTTAGGGATACGCAGTATTTT. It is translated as CATLVRDRVRDTQYF. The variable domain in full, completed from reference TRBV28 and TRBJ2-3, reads DVKVTQSSRYLVKRTGEKVFLECVQDMDHENMFWYRQDPGLGLRLIYFSYDVKMKEKGDIPEGYSVSREKKERFSLILESASTNQTSMYLCATLVRDRVRDTQYFGPGTRLTVL.

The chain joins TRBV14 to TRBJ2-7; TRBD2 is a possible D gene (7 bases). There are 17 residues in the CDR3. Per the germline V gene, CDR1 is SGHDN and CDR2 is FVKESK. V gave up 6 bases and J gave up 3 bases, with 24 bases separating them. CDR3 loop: CASSTELGGRDYYEQYF. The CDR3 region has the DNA TGTGCCAGCAGTACAGAATTGGGGGGGCGCGATTACTACGAGCAGTACTTC.

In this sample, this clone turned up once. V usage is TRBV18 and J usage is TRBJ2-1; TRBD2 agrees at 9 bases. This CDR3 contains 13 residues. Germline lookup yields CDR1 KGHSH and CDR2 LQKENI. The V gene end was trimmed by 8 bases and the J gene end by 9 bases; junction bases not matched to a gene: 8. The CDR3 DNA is TGTGCCAGCGAGGGCGGGAGGGCCTCTGAGCAGTTCTTC. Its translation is CASEGGRASEQFF.

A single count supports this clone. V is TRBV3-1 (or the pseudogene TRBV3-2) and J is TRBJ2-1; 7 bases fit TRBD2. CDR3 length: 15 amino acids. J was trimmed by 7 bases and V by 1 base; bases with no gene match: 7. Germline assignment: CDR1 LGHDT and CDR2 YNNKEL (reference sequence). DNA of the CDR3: TGTGCCAGCAGCCAAGTGAGAGCGGGAAGGAATGAGCAGTTCTTC. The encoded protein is CASSQVRAGRNEQFF.

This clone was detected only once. The CDR3 nucleotides are TGTGCCAGTAGTATGAACCACAGGGACGAGCAGTACTTC. It yields the protein CASSMNHRDEQYF. This chain uses TRBV19 with TRBJ2-7, with a tentative D call TRBD1 (6 bases). This CDR3 is built from 13 residues. The V gene lost 3 bases and the J gene lost 5 bases, with 11 bases spanning the gap. CDR1 and CDR2 from the germline V gene are LNHDA and SQIVND (reference sequence).

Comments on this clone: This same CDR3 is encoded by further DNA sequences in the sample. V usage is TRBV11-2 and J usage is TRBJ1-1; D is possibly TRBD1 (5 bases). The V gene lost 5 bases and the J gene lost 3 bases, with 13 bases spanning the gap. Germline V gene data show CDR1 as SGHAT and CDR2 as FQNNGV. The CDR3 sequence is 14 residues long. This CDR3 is CASSLDGGDTEAFF. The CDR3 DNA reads TGTGCCAGCAGCCTCGACGGGGGGGACACTGAAGCTTTCTTT.

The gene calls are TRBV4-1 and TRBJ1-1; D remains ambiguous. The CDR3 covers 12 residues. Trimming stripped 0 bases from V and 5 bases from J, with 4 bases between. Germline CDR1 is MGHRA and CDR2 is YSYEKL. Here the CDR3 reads CASSQDGTEAFF. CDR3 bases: TGCGCCAGCAGCCAAGACGGGACTGAAGCTTTCTTT.

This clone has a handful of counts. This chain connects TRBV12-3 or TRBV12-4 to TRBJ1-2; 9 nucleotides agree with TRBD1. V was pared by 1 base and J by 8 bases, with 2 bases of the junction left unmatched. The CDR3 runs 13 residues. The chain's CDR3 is CASSLGTGEGYTF. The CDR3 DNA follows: TGTGCCAGCAGTTTAGGGACAGGGGAAGGCTACACCTTC.

In DNA, the CDR3 is TGTGCCAGCAGCTTAGGGACTAGCGGGAGGGCCTGGACCTACAATGAGCAGTTCTTC. It codes for CASSLGTSGRAWTYNEQFF. The chain couples TRBV11-2 to TRBJ2-1; 15 positions agree with TRBD2. After removal of 1 base from V and 2 bases from J, the junction contained 6 bases not matched to a gene. Germline lookup yields CDR1 SGHAT and CDR2 FQNNGV. CDR3 length equals 19 residues.

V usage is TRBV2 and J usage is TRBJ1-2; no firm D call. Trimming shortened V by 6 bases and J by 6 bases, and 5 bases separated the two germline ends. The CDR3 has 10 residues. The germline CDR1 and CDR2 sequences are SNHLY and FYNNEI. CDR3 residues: CASRTDGYTF. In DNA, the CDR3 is TGTGCCAGCAGAACAGATGGCTACACCTTC.

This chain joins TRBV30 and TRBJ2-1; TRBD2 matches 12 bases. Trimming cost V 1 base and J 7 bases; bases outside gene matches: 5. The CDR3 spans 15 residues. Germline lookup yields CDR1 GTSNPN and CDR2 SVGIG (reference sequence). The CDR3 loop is CAWSGLAGVLNEQFF. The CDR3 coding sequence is TGTGCCTGGAGTGGACTAGCGGGAGTTCTGAATGAGCAGTTCTTC.

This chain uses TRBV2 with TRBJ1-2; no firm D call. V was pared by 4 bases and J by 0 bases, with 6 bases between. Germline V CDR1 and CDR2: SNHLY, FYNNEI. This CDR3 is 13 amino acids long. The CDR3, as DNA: TGTGCCAGCAGTGGACGGGCTAACTATGGCTACACCTTC. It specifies CASSGRANYGYTF.